This T cell receptor beta chain was captured by sequencing in a study of cytomegalovirus exposure and HLA in healthy donors. CDR1 is SGDLS, CDR2 YYNGEE, per germline. The CDR3 is made up of 16 amino acids. V lost 7 bases and J 6 bases, leaving 22 bases between the germline ends. The PCR ran on 60 Vbeta and 13 Jbeta primers. Profiling relied on immunoSEQ multiplex PCR, and the TCRdb table lists in-frame clones only, not all of them. The top ten hold 1.5% to 2% of the sample, which has more than 110,000 clones, more than 9.5% seen once. The donors comprised healthy bone marrow donors. The source material was PBMCs. The V call is TRBV9, the J call TRBJ2-2; maybe TRBD2 (7 bases). The sequence derives from a man aged 50 to 60 in good health and CMV-seronegative. This CDR3 reads CASGGGRGADAGELFF. In DNA, the CDR3 is TGTGCCAGCGGAGGGGGGAGGGGGGCGGACGCCGGGGAGCTGTTTTTT.